Sequencing of this TCR beta chain was carried out in a study of identical twins (dated by TCRdb to 2016 to 2018). For the wider study: The study deep-sequenced TCR alpha and beta repertoires from monozygotic twins, unrelated adults of various ages and cord blood to test whether fetal clonotypes persist. To rule out contamination, the twin experiments were replicated at different times with different library preparation protocols. Summary of the overall study and its limitations: Fewer insertions were carried by abundant cord blood beta clonotypes; a weaker similar trend was observed in young adult naive repertoires, while no such trend was observed in memory repertoires. Out-of-frame TCR alpha sequences shared between twins showed an excess of low generation-probability sequences compared with coincidental sharing between unrelated individuals. Invariant T cells such as MAIT and iNKT could partly confound zero-insertion analyses, though diverse VJ usage argued against this for most clonotypes. Conclusions relied on cross-sectional statistical analysis, since the same donors could not be followed over many years. The excess sharing between twins in beta out-of-frame sequences was weaker because fewer shared sequences reduced the signal-to-noise ratio. Out-of-frame TCR alpha sharing in monozygotic twins was systematically underestimated by recombination models, whereas sharing between unrelated individuals was in agreement with the recombination models.

Every donor in the study was a healthy Caucasian. The twin cohort comprised three pairs of female monozygotic twins, all aged roughly 18 to 29 years. Miltenyi CD45RO+ enrichment and human naive T-cell isolation kits were used to isolate memory (CD45RO+) and naive T cells from PBMC. From a lookup of the germline V gene, CDR1 and CDR2 are SGHVS and FQNEAQ. Between the V and J ends, shortened by 5 bases and 5 bases respectively, the junction contains 13 bases. There are 13 amino acids in the CDR3, from cysteine to phenylalanine inclusive. This entry keeps only the CDR3 DNA: 39 bases, framed from base 1. This clonotype has ten or more counts. Its antigen target is currently unknown. No quality values exist for individual bases; no much larger clone is one base distant. Preparation of the library involved 5' RACE. The data were produced on an Illumina HiSeq 2000. A universal primer binding site was added through template switching, and the final cDNA carried a unique molecular identifier so that TCR cDNA molecules could be counted accurately. Specific primers in the conserved constant-segment region were used to synthesize first-strand cDNA for TCR alpha and beta chains. To control for contamination, every cDNA library carried two barcodes: a SMART-Mk sample barcode plus Illumina barcodes. TruSeq adapter sequences and Illumina sample barcodes were added in two successive PCR steps. The Illumina HiSeq platform was used with custom primers to sequence TCR alpha and beta cDNA libraries. Turning to the authors' computational methods: MiGEC processed the raw reads to extract unique molecular identifiers, while MiXCR was used to determine the CDR3 positions. Recombination models were inferred per individual with the repgenHMM and IGoR tools using an EM algorithm. The tcR package in R was used for shared clonotype analysis, with sharing normalized by the product of cloneset sizes. To study raw recombination without the effects of thymic and clonal selection, out-of-frame nonproductive sequences were analyzed. TCRdb applied fastp at Q25 and MiXCR to the public reads, then kept only in-frame beta chains. Rows matching on CDR3 protein sequence are summarized as one entry with the most common DNA and genes. For this entry, the V and J calls and clone size follow TCRdb and not the study's own pipeline. In this sample the table shows around 250,000 distinct CDR3 sequences, 5.5% to 7% of which occur a single time. The top ten clonotypes cover approximately 3.7% of the sample.

A further study also used this sample, focusing on yellow fever vaccine responses in identical twins. Looking at the second paper: According to the authors, in identical twins the way T cells responded to vaccination appeared partly convergent and partly personalized. In identical twins, the study followed T cell clones that responded to the vaccine with precision.

This clonotype was obtained from a woman between 18 and 29 years old in good health. Sequencing input: memory (CD45RO+) T cells sorted from blood. The cell subset or site label, read with the paper, signifies: CD45RO+ enriched T cells. The sequence is built from TRBV7-8 and TRBJ2-7, with an unclear D gene assignment. The CDR3 protein is CASSEPVLDEQYF. The nucleotides read TGTGCCAGCAGCGAGCCCGTCTTGGACGAGCAGTACTTC.